This T cell receptor beta chain was profiled in a study of response to subunit inactivated influenza vaccine. The CDR3 is 14 amino acids. V shed 6 bases and J shed 3 bases, with 17 bases lying between them. Germline V lookup: CDR1 DFQATT, CDR2 SNEGSKA (reference sequence). Each CDR3 protein gets one entry after TCRdb re-called the RT-PCR reads with MiXCR. The repertoire has roughly 700,000 distinct CDR3 sequences, approximately 15% of them found once; the top ten carry around 7%. The study's findings and limits: Every seasonal influenza vaccination brings in few new T cells, the authors suggested.

In regard to this clonotype: Its antigen is unknown.

Source: PBMCs from blood, taken 14 to 15 days before vaccination. The gene calls are TRBV20-1 and TRBJ2-5; D uncertain. The sequence was collected from a man between 50 and 59 years old who received an inactivated influenza vaccine. CDR3 residues: CSARTRTAKETQYF. The CDR3 region has the DNA TGCAGTGCGCGGACCCGGACGGCAAAAGAGACCCAGTACTTC.